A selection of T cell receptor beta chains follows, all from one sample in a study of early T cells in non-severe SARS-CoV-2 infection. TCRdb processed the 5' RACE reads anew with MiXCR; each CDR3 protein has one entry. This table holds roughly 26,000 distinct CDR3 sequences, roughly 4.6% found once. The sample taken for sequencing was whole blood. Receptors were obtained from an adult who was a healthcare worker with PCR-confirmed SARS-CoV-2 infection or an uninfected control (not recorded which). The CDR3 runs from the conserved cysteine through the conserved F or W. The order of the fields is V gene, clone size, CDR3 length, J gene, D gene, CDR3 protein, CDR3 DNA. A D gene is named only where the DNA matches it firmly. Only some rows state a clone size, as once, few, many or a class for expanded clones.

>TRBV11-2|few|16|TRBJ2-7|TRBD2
CASSLDWGGSSYEQYF
TGTGCCAGCAGCTTAGATTGGGGGGGGAGCTCCTACGAGCAGTACTTC
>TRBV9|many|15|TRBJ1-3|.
CASSVGGNTGNTIYF
TGTGCCAGCAGCGTAGGAGGGAATACCGGAAACACCATATATTTT
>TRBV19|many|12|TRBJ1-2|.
CASSIRGGGYTF
TGTGCCAGTAGTATACGGGGTGGCGGCTACACCTTC
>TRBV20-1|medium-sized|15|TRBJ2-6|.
CSASRQASGANVLTF
TGCAGTGCTAGTCGACAGGCCTCCGGGGCCAACGTCCTGACTTTC
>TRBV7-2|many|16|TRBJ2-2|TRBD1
CASSPGQAILTGELFF
TGTGCCAGCAGCCCGGGACAGGCGATACTCACCGGGGAGCTGTTTTTT
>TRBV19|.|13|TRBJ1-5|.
CASSPQGRKPQHF
TGTGCCAGTAGTCCCCAGGGGAGGAAGCCCCAGCATTTT
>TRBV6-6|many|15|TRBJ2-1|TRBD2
CASSYSVTSGASQFF
TGTGCCAGCAGTTACTCGGTGACTAGCGGGGCATCCCAGTTCTTC
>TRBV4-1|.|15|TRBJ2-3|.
CASSQDGAGPDTQYF
TGCGCCAGCAGCCAAGACGGTGCAGGCCCAGATACGCAGTATTTT
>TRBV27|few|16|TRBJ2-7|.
CASSPRGGGGVYEQYF
TGTGCCAGCAGTCCCAGGGGGGGAGGGGGCGTCTACGAGCAGTACTTC
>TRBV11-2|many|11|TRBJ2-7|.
CASSLTYEQYF
TGTGCCAGCAGCTTAACATACGAGCAGTACTTC
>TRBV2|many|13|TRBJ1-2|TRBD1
CASSTGARNGYTF
TGTGCCAGCAGTACAGGGGCGCGGAATGGCTACACCTTC
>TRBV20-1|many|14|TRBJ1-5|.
CSARAGVGGQPQHF
TGCAGTGCTAGAGCAGGAGTGGGCGGTCAGCCCCAGCATTTT
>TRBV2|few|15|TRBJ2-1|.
CASSENREDYNEQFF
TGTGCCAGCAGTGAAAACAGGGAAGACTACAATGAGCAGTTCTTC
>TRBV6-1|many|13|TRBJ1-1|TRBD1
CASTGGRGTEAFF
TGTGCCAGCACAGGGGGCAGGGGTACTGAAGCTTTCTTT
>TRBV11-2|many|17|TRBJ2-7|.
CASSLGGRTPDPYEQYF
TGTGCCAGCAGCTTAGGTGGTCGGACACCCGATCCCTACGAGCAGTACTTC
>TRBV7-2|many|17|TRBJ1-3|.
CASSLGAYPGSGNTIYF
TGTGCCAGCAGCTTGGGGGCCTACCCTGGCTCTGGAAACACCATATATTTT
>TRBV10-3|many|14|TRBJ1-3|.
CAISESVQGNTIYF
TGTGCCATCAGTGAGTCGGTACAGGGAAACACCATATATTTT
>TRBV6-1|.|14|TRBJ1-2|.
CASRPEPGPYGYTF
TGTGCCAGCAGACCCGAGCCAGGGCCCTATGGCTACACCTTC
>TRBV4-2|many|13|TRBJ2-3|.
CASSQDAGLTQYF
TGTGCCAGCAGCCAAGACGCCGGCCTTACGCAGTATTTT
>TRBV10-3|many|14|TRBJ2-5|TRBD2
CAISVRGGQETQYF
TGTGCCATCAGTGTCCGGGGGGGGCAAGAGACCCAGTACTTC
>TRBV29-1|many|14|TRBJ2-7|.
CSVEGGAGEYEQYF
TGCAGCGTTGAGGGCGGGGCAGGCGAATACGAGCAGTACTTC
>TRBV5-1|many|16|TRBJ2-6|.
CASSFFSDSGANVLTF
TGCGCCAGCAGCTTTTTTTCCGACTCTGGGGCCAACGTCCTGACTTTC
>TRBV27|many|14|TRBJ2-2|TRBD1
CASSEDRVTRELFF
TGTGCCAGCAGTGAGGACAGGGTAACTCGGGAGCTGTTTTTT
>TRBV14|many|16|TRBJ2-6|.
CASSYIRGSGANVLTF
TGTGCCAGCAGCTACATCCGGGGCTCTGGGGCCAACGTCCTGACTTTC
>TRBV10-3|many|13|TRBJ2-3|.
CAIRGDSTDTQYF
TGTGCCATCAGGGGGGACAGCACAGATACGCAGTATTTT
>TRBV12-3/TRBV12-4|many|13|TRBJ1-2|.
CASSFIPDYGYTF
TGTGCCAGCAGTTTTATTCCCGACTATGGCTACACCTTC
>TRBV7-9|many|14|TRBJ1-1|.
CASSLDARNTEAFF
TGTGCCAGCAGCTTAGATGCGAGGAACACTGAAGCTTTCTTT
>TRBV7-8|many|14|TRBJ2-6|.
CASSLVRGANVLTF
TGTGCCAGCAGCTTAGTGAGGGGCGCCAACGTCCTGACTTTC
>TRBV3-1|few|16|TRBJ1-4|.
CASSLPAGASNEKLFF
TGTGCCAGCAGCCTCCCGGCGGGGGCAAGTAATGAAAAACTGTTTTTT
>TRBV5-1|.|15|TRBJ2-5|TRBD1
CASSLPAGGQETQYF
TGCGCCAGCAGCTTGCCGGCAGGGGGCCAAGAGACCCAGTACTTC
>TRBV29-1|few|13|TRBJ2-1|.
CSVEQSSYNEQFF
TGCAGCGTTGAACAGAGCTCCTACAATGAGCAGTTCTTC
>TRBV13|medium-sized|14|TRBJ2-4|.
CASRGQSGKNIQYF
TGTGCCAGCAGGGGACAATCGGGCAAAAACATTCAGTACTTC
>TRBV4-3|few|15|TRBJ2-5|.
CASSQGAGGPGTQYF
TGCGCCAGCAGCCAGGGAGCCGGGGGACCAGGAACCCAGTACTTC
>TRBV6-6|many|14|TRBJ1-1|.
CASSWDGLNTEAFF
TGTGCCAGCAGCTGGGACGGGTTGAACACTGAAGCTTTCTTT
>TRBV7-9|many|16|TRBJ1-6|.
CASSLARVTYNSPLHF
TGTGCCAGCAGCTTAGCCAGGGTCACCTATAATTCACCCCTCCACTTT
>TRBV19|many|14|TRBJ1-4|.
CASSTQRQVEKLFF
TGTGCCAGTAGTACCCAACGACAGGTTGAAAAACTGTTTTTT